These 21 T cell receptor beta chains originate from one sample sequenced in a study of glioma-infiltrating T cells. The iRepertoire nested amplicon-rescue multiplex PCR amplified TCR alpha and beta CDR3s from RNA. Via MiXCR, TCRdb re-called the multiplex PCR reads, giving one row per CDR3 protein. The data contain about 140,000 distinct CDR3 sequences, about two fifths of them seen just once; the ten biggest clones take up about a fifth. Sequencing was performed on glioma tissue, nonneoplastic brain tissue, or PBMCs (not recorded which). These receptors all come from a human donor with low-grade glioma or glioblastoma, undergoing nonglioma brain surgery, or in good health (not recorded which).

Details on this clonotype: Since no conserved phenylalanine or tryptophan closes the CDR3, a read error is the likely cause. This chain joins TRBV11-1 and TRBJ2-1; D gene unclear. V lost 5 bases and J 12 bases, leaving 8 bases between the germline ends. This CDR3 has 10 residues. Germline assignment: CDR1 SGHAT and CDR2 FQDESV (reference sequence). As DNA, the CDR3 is TGTGCCAGCAGCGGGCCTACGCAGTTCCTC. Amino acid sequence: CASSGPTQFL.

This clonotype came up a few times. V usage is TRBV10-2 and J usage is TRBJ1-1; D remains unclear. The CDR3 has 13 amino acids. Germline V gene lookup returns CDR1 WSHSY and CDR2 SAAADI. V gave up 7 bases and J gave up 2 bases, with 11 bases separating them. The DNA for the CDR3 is TGCGCCAGCACATTATCAGATAACACTGAAGCTTTCTTT. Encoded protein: CASTLSDNTEAFF.

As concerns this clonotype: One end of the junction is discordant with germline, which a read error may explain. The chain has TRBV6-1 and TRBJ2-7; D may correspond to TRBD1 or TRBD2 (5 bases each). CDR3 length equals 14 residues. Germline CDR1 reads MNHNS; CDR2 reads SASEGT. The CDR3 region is CASREGTGVNEQYF. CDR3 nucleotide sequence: TGTGCCAGCAGGGAAGGGACCGGCGTGAACGAGCAGTACTTC.

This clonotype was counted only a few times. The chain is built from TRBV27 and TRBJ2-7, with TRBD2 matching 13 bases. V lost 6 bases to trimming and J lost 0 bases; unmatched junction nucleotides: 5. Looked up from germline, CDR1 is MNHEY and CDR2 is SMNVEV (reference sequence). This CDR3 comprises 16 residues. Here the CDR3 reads CASSHGTSGVSYEQYF. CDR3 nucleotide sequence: TGTGCCAGCAGCCACGGGACTAGCGGGGTCTCCTACGAGCAGTACTTC.

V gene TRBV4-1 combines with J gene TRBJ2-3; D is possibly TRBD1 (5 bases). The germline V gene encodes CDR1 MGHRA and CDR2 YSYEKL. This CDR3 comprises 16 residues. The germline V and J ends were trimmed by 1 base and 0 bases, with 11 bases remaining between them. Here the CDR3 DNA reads TGCGCCAGCAGCCAAGGCCCCCAGGGTAGCACAGATACGCAGTATTTT. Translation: CASSQGPQGSTDTQYF.

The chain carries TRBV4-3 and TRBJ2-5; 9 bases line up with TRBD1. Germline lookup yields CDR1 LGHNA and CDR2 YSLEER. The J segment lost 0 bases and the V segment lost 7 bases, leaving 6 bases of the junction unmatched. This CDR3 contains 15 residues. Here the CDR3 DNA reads TGCGCCAGCAACCCGGGGACAGGGCACCAAGAGACCCAGTACTTC. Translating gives CASNPGTGHQETQYF.

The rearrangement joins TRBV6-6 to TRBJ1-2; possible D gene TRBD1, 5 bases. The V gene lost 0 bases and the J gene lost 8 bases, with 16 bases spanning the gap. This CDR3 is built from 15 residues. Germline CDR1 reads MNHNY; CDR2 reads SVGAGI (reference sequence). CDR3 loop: CASSYSGAEGWGYTF. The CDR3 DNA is TGTGCCAGCAGTTACTCCGGGGCGGAGGGTTGGGGCTACACCTTC.

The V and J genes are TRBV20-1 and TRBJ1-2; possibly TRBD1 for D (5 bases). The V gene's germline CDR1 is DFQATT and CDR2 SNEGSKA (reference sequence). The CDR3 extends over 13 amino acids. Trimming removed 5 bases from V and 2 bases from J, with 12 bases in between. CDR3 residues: CSAALEGNYGYTF. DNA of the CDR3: TGCAGTGCTGCGCTGGAGGGGAACTATGGCTACACCTTC.

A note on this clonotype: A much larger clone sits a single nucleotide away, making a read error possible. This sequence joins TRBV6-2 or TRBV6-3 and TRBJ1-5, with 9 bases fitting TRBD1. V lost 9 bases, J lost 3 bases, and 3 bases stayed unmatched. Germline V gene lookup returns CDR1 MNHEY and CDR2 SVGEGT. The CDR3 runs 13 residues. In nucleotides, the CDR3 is TGTGCCAGTAGGACAGGGGACAATCAGCCCCAGCATTTT. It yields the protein CASRTGDNQPQHF.

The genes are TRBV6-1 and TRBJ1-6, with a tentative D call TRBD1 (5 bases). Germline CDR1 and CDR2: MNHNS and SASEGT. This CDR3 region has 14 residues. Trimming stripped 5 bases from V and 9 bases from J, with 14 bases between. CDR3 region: CASSREGESSPLHF. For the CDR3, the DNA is TGTGCCAGCAGTCGGGAAGGGGAGAGTTCACCCCTCCACTTT.

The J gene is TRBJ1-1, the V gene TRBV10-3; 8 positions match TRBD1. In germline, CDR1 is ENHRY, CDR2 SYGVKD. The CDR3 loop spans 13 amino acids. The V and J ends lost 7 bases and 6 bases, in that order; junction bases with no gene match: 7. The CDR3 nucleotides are TGTGCCATCACTAAGACAGGGGTCTCTGAAGCTTTCTTT. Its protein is CAITKTGVSEAFF.

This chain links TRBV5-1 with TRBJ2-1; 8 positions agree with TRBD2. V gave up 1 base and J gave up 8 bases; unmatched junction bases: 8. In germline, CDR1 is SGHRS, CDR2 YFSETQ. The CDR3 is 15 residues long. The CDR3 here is CASSLFGGGFDEQFF. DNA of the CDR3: TGCGCCAGCAGCTTGTTTGGCGGGGGGTTCGATGAGCAGTTCTTC.

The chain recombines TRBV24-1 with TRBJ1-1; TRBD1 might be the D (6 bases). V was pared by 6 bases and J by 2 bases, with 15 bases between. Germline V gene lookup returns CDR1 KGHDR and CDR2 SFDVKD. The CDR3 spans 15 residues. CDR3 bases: TGTGCCACCAGTTCACAGGAAGGGGGAAACACTGAAGCTTTCTTT. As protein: CATSSQEGGNTEAFF.

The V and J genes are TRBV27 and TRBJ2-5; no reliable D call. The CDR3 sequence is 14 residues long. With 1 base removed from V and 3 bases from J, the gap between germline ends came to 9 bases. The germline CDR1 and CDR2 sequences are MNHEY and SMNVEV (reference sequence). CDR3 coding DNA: TGTGCCAGCAGTTTATGGGCAGAAAAAGAGACCCAGTACTTC. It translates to CASSLWAEKETQYF.

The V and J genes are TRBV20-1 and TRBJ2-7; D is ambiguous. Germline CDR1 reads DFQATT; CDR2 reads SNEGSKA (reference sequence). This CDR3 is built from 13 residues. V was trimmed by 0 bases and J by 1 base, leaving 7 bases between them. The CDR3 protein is CSARDRKSYEQYF. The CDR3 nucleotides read TGCAGTGCTAGAGACAGGAAATCCTACGAGCAGTACTTC.

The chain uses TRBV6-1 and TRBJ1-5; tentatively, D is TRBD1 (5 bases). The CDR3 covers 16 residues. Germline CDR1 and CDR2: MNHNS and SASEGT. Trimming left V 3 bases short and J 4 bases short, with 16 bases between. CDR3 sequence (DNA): TGTGCCAGCAGTGATCAAGGGGCCCCACAAAATCAGCCCCAGCATTTT. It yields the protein CASSDQGAPQNQPQHF.

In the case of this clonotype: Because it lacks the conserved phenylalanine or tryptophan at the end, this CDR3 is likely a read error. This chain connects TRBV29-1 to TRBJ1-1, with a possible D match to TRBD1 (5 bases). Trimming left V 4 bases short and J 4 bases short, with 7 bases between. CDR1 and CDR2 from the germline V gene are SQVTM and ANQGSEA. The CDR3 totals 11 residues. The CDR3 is CSVVRATEAFL. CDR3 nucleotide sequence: TGCAGCGTTGTCAGGGCCACTGAAGCTTTCCTT.

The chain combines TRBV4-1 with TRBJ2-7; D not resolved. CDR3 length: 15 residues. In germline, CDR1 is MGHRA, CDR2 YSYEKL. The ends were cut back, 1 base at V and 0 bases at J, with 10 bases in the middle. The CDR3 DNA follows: TGCGCCAGCAGCCAAGTCGCAGCAAACTCCTACGAGCAGTACTTC. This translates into CASSQVAANSYEQYF.

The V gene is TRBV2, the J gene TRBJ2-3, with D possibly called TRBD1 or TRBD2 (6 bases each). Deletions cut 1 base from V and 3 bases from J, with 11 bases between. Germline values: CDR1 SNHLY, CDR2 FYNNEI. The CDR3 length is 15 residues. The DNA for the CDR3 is TGTGCCAGCAGTGAAGAGCAGGGGAGGACAGATACGCAGTATTTT. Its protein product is CASSEEQGRTDTQYF. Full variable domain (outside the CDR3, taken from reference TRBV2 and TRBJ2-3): EPEVTQTPSHQVTQMGQEVILRCVPISNHLYFYWYRQILGQKVEFLVSFYNNEISEKSEIFDDQFSVERPDGSNFTLKIRSTKLEDSAMYFCASSEEQGRTDTQYFGPGTRLTVL.

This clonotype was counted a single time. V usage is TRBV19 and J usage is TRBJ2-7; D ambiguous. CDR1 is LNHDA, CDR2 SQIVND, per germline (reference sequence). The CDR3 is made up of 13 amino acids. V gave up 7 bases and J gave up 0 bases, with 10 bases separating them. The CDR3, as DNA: TGTGCCAGTAAACCCAGGAACTCCTACGAGCAGTACTTC. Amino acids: CASKPRNSYEQYF.

The CDR3 nucleotides read TGTGCCAGCAGTGGGGGGACAGATTCACCCCTCCACTTT. Amino acid sequence: CASSGGTDSPLHF. The chain is built from TRBV6-2 or TRBV6-3 and TRBJ1-6, with 7 bases aligning to TRBD1. The CDR3 is 13 residues long. J was trimmed by 8 bases and V by 5 bases; bases with no gene match: 3. Germline CDR1 MNHEY, CDR2 SVGEGT.